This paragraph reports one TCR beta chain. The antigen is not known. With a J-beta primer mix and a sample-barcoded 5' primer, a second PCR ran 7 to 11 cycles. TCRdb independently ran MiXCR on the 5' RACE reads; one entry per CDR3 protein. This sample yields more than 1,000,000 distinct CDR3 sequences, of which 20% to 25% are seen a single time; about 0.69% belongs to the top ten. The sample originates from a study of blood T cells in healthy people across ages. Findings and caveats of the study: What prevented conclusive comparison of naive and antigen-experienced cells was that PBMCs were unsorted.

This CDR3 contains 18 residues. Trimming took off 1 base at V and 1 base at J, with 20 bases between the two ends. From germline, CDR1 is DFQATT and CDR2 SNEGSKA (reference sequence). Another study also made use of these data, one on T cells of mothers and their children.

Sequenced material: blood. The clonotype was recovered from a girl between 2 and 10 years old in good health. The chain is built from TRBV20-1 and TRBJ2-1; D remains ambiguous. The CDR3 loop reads CSARASTYRDGSYNEQFF. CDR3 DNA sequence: TGCAGTGCTAGAGCTTCGACCTATAGAGATGGTTCCTACAATGAGCAGTTCTTC.